This passage covers 24 T cell receptor beta chains from one sample sequenced in a study of blood T cell repertoires in COVID-19. Libraries were prepared by immunoSEQ multiplex PCR; TCRdb keeps only in-frame clonotypes and omits some of them. Of 250,000 or so clones listed, approximately 88% were seen once; the top ten hold just under 6.5%. The sequencing sample was made of peripheral blood. These receptor sequences come from a woman aged 25 to 45 with COVID-19, enrolled during active disease.

The chain combines TRBV2 with TRBJ2-5; no definite D call. The germline V gene has CDR1 SNHLY and CDR2 FYNNEI. The CDR3 contains 12 residues. Trimming took off 3 bases at V and 6 bases at J, with 8 bases between the two ends. As DNA, the CDR3 is TGTGCCAGCAGTGACGAGGTGAAGACCCAGTACTTC. This encodes CASSDEVKTQYF. The variable domain in full, completed from reference TRBV2 and TRBJ2-5, reads EPEVTQTPSHQVTQMGQEVILRCVPISNHLYFYWYRQILGQKVEFLVSFYNNEISEKSEIFDDQFSVERPDGSNFTLKIRSTKLEDSAMYFCASSDEVKTQYFGPGTRLLVL.

This clone appeared a few times. The CDR3 loop is CASSPSGNYNEQFF. In nucleotides, the CDR3 is TGTGCCAGCTCACCATCCGGGAACTACAATGAGCAGTTCTTC. The gene calls are TRBV18 and TRBJ2-1, with D perhaps matching TRBD2 (5 bases). The CDR3 consists of 14 residues. V lost 2 bases and J lost 3, with 8 bases in between. Germline V gene data show CDR1 as KGHSH and CDR2 as LQKENI.

Only a few counts were recorded for this clone. The genes are TRBV14 and TRBJ2-7; TRBD1 agrees at 7 bases. The junction had 5 bases not matched to a gene; V was cut back by 3 bases and J by 3 bases. Germline CDR1 SGHDN, CDR2 FVKESK. This CDR3 is built from 14 residues. The CDR3 DNA follows: TGTGCCAGCAGCCACCGCACAGGGGACTACGAGCAGTACTTC. Protein sequence: CASSHRTGDYEQYF.

This clone was detected only a few times. V and J are TRBV19 and TRBJ1-1; D is ambiguous. V shed 5 bases and J shed 5 bases, with 15 bases lying between them. Germline V gene sequence: CDR1 LNHDA, CDR2 SQIVND (reference sequence). CDR3 length: 14 residues. The CDR3 DNA reads TGTGCCAGTAGTCTCTCAAATCGAGGGACTGAAGCTTTCTTT. It encodes CASSLSNRGTEAFF.

V is TRBV3-1 (or the pseudogene TRBV3-2) and J is TRBJ1-1; TRBD1 might be the D (6 bases). Germline V lookup: CDR1 LGHDT, CDR2 YNNKEL (reference sequence). Trimming cost V 4 bases and J 6 bases, with 15 bases left between them. This CDR3 contains 14 residues. The chain's CDR3 is CASSRTGNRAEAFF. CDR3 in DNA: TGTGCCAGCAGCCGCACAGGGAACAGGGCTGAAGCTTTCTTT.

The chain combines TRBV4-1 with TRBJ1-2; D is possibly TRBD1 (6 bases). The CDR3 covers 16 residues. Germline V gene data show CDR1 as MGHRA and CDR2 as YSYEKL. V lost 0 bases to trimming and J lost 4 bases, with 15 bases between them. For the CDR3, the DNA is TGCGCCAGCAGCCAAGATGAACGGACAGCGGCCTATGGCTACACCTTC. Its translation: CASSQDERTAAYGYTF.

The chain joins TRBV6-5 to TRBJ2-3; 12 nucleotides align to TRBD2. The J segment lost 4 bases and the V segment lost 4 bases, leaving 6 bases of the junction unmatched. The CDR3 is made up of 16 amino acids. Germline values: CDR1 MNHEY, CDR2 SVGAGI. The CDR3 DNA is TGTGCCAGCAGTTTAAGACTAGCGGGAGTTTCAGATACGCAGTATTTT. It codes for CASSLRLAGVSDTQYF.

This clone was seen more than once but under ten times. V usage is TRBV19 and J usage is TRBJ2-1; 10 bases align to TRBD2. Germline CDR1 is LNHDA and CDR2 is SQIVND (reference sequence). The V gene end was trimmed by 10 bases and the J gene end by 8 bases; junction bases not matched to a gene: 14. This CDR3 has 15 amino acids. For the CDR3, the DNA is TGTGCCACACTTAAAGCGGGAGGGCCTGTATATGAGCAGTTCTTC. Translated, it gives CATLKAGGPVYEQFF.

The chain has TRBV24-1 and TRBJ2-2; TRBD1 aligns across 9 bases. There are 17 residues in the CDR3. V trimming: 3 bases; J trimming: 1 base; junction bases outside the gene matches: 5. Looked up from germline, CDR1 is KGHDR and CDR2 is SFDVKD. Written as DNA, the CDR3 is TGTGCCACCAGTGATCCTCCGGGACAGGGGAACACCGGGGAGCTGTTTTTT. Translated, it gives CATSDPPGQGNTGELFF.

About this clone itself: Distinct nucleotide sequences in the sample also encode this CDR3. CDR3 protein: CASSLTSGGYNEQFF. CDR3 nucleotides: TGTGCCAGCAGCCTGACTAGCGGGGGATACAATGAGCAGTTCTTC. This chain joins TRBV7-9 and TRBJ2-1; 12 bases align to TRBD2. In germline, CDR1 is SEHNR, CDR2 FQNEAQ (reference sequence). V trimming: 5 bases; J trimming: 4 bases; junction bases outside the gene matches: 3. The CDR3 runs 15 residues.

J is TRBJ1-5 and V is TRBV2; D is unclear. Trimming cost V 5 bases and J 6 bases, with 11 bases left between them. Per the germline V gene, CDR1 is SNHLY and CDR2 is FYNNEI. The CDR3 loop spans 13 amino acids. The CDR3 DNA reads TGTGCCAGCAGTTCCCTGACAAGTCAGCCCCAGCATTTT. Translated, it gives CASSSLTSQPQHF.

The gene calls are TRBV28 and TRBJ1-6, with D unclear. The germline V gene encodes CDR1 MDHEN and CDR2 SYDVKM. The V end lost 3 bases, the J end lost 0 bases, and 6 bases lay between the germline ends. This CDR3 contains 15 residues. The CDR3: CASSFGSSYNSPLHF. The CDR3 bases are TGTGCCAGCAGTTTTGGGAGCTCCTATAATTCACCCCTCCACTTT.

CDR3 loop: CASSQYQKQETQYF. DNA of the CDR3: TGCGCCAGCAGCCAATACCAGAAACAAGAGACCCAGTACTTC. The J gene is TRBJ2-5, the V gene TRBV4-1; D uncertain. The ends were cut back, 2 bases at V and 2 bases at J, with 9 bases in the middle. Germline CDR1 MGHRA, CDR2 YSYEKL. The CDR3 has 14 residues.

This chain uses TRBV4-3 with TRBJ2-1; D gene ambiguous. The CDR3 runs to 15 residues. Germline lookup yields CDR1 LGHNA and CDR2 YSLEER. The V end lost 0 bases, the J end lost 10 bases, and 16 bases lay between the germline ends. In DNA, the CDR3 is TGCGCCAGCAGCCAAGAAGCAGCGATCAGTTACGAGCAGTTCTTC. The encoded protein is CASSQEAAISYEQFF.

V is TRBV4-1 and J is TRBJ2-7; TRBD2 matches 9 bases. CDR1 is MGHRA and CDR2 is YSYEKL in the germline V gene. J lost 3 bases, V lost 1 base, and 10 bases had no gene match. The CDR3 covers 17 residues. The CDR3 nucleotides are TGCGCCAGCAGCCAAGGGGGTGGTAGCGGGGGTTACTACGAGCAGTACTTC. Encoded protein: CASSQGGGSGGYYEQYF.

The chain recombines TRBV5-4 with TRBJ1-1, with 7 bases that match TRBD1. This CDR3 spans 14 amino acids. Looked up from germline, CDR1 is SGHNT and CDR2 is YYREEE (reference sequence). V dropped 4 bases and J dropped 1; count of bases not matched to a gene: 4. For the CDR3, the DNA is TGTGCCAGCAGCATCGACAGGGAGAACACTGAAGCTTTCTTT. This codes for CASSIDRENTEAFF.

V and J are TRBV6-2 or TRBV6-3 and TRBJ2-7; D gene uncertain. The CDR3 covers 12 residues. Trimming took off 5 bases at V and 2 bases at J, with 7 bases between the two ends. Germline-derived CDR1 and CDR2 are MNHEY and SVGEGT. The CDR3 is CASSIHAYEQYF. Written as DNA, the CDR3 is TGTGCCAGCAGTATACACGCCTACGAGCAGTACTTC.

The CDR3 nucleotides read TGTGCCAGCAGCTTAGGATCTACAGCGGTAAACACTGAAGCTTTCTTT. Translated: CASSLGSTAVNTEAFF. This rearrangement joins TRBV7-9 to TRBJ1-1; no clear D. Trimming cost V 1 base and J 2 bases, with 14 bases left between them. The CDR3 contains 16 residues. CDR1 is SEHNR, CDR2 FQNEAQ, per germline (reference sequence).

V gene TRBV7-2 combines with J gene TRBJ1-1; D possibly corresponds to TRBD1 (6 bases). The V end was cut by 4 bases, the J end by 11 bases, with 17 bases between. The CDR3 runs to 13 residues. Germline CDR1 SGHTA, CDR2 FQGNSA. CDR3 nucleotides: TGTGCCAGCAGCTCGGGACACCCCTCGAGGGCTTTCTTT. Translation: CASSSGHPSRAFF.

The chain combines TRBV9 with TRBJ2-1; 12 bases map to TRBD2. CDR3 size: 19 residues. Germline V gene data show CDR1 as SGDLS and CDR2 as YYNGEE. Unmatched junction bases numbered 7, after V lost 0 bases and J lost 0 bases. CDR3 loop: CASSVEALAGGPSYNEQFF. DNA of the CDR3: TGTGCCAGCAGCGTAGAAGCCCTAGCGGGAGGGCCCTCCTACAATGAGCAGTTCTTC.

V is TRBV11-2 and J is TRBJ2-7; the match to TRBD1 covers 10 bases. The CDR3 extends over 13 amino acids. J lost 4 bases, V lost 5 bases, and 2 bases had no gene match. CDR1 SGHAT and CDR2 FQNNGV come from the germline V gene. For the CDR3, the DNA is TGTGCCAGCAGCCAGGGACAGGGGTACGAGCAGTACTTC. This encodes CASSQGQGYEQYF.

V usage is TRBV28 and J usage is TRBJ1-6, with TRBD1 as a possible D gene (6 bases). V was cut by 2 bases and J by 0 bases, with 17 bases left in between. Looked up from germline, CDR1 is MDHEN and CDR2 is SYDVKM. This CDR3 has 19 residues. CDR3 sequence reads: CASSLIRGGLSSYNSPLHF. In DNA, the CDR3 is TGTGCCAGCAGTTTAATCAGGGGCGGGCTCAGCTCCTATAATTCACCCCTCCACTTT.

This clone was detected once. The rearrangement joins TRBV4-1 to TRBJ1-2; D is perhaps TRBD1 (6 bases). The V end was cut by 0 bases, the J end by 4 bases, with 18 bases between. The CDR3 contains 17 residues. Germline V lookup: CDR1 MGHRA, CDR2 YSYEKL. The CDR3 spells CASSQEPPGGGGYGYTF. The DNA of the CDR3 is TGCGCCAGCAGCCAAGAACCGCCGGGCGGGGGCGGCTATGGCTACACCTTC.

V gene TRBV25-1 combines with J gene TRBJ1-4, with 9 nucleotides matching TRBD1. V dropped 9 bases and J dropped 8; count of bases not matched to a gene: 13. The length of the CDR3 is 15 residues. Germline CDR1 is MGHDK and CDR2 is SYGVNS. The CDR3 nucleotides are TGTGCCAGGGGGGTGGGGCACAGGGGGCCGGAAAAACTGTTTTTT. Protein sequence: CARGVGHRGPEKLFF.